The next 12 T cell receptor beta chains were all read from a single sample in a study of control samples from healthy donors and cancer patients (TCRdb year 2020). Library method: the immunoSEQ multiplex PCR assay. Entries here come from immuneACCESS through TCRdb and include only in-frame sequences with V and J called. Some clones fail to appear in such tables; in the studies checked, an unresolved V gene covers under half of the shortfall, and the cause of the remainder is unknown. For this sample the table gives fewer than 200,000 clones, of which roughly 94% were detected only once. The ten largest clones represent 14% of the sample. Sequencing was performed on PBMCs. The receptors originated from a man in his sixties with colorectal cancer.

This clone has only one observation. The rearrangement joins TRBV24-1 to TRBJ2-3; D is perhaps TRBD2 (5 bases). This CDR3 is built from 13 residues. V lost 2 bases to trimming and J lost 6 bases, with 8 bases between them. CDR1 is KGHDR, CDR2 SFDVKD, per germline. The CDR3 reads CATSDWRVDTQYF. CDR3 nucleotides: TGTGCCACCAGTGATTGGCGGGTGGATACGCAGTATTTT.

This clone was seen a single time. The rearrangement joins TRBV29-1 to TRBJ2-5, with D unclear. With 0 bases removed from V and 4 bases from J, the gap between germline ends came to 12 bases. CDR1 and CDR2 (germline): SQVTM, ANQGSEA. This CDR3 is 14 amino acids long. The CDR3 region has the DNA TGCAGCGTTGAAGAGGGAACCTATCTAGAGACCCAGTACTTC. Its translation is CSVEEGTYLETQYF.

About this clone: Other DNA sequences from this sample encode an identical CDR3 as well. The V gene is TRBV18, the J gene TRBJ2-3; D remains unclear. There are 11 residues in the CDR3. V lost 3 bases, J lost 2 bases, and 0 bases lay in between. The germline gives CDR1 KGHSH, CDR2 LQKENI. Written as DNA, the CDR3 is TGTGCCAGCTCACCCACAGATACGCAGTATTTT. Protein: CASSPTDTQYF.

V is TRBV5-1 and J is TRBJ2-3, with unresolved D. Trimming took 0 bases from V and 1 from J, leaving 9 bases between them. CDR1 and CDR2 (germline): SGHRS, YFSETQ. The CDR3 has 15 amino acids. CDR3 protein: CASSLGVLGTDTQYF. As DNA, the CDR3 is TGCGCCAGCAGCTTGGGGGTATTGGGCACAGATACGCAGTATTTT. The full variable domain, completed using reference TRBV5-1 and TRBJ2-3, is KAGVTQTPRYLIKTRGQQVTLSCSPISGHRSVSWYQQTPGQGLQFLFEYFSETQRNKGNFPGRFSGRQFSNSRSEMNVSTLELGDSALYLCASSLGVLGTDTQYFGPGTRLTVL.

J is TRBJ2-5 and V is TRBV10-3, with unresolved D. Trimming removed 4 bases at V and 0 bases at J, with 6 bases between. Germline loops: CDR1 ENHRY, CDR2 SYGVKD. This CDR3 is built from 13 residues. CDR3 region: CAISGRDQETQYF. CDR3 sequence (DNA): TGTGCCATCAGTGGCCGGGACCAAGAGACCCAGTACTTC.

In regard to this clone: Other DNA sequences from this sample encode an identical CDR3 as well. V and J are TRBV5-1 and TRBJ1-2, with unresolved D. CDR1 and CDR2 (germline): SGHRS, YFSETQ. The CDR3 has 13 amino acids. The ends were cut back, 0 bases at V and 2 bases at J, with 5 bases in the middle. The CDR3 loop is CASSLDGNYGYTF. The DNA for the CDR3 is TGCGCCAGCAGCTTGGACGGAAACTATGGCTACACCTTC.

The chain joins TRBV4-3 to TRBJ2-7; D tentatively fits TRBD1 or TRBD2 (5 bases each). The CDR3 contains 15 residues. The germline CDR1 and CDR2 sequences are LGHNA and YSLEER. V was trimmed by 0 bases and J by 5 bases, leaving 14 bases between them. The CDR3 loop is CASSQDYRGVHEQYF. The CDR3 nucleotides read TGCGCCAGCAGCCAAGATTACCGAGGGGTCCACGAGCAGTACTTC.

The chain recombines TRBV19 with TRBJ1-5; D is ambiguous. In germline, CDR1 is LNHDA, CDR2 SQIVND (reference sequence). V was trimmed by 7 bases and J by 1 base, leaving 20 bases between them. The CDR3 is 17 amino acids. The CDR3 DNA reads TGTGCCAGTAAGAAGGGAACGGACCCCTTAAGCAATCAGCCCCAGCATTTT. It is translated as CASKKGTDPLSNQPQHF.

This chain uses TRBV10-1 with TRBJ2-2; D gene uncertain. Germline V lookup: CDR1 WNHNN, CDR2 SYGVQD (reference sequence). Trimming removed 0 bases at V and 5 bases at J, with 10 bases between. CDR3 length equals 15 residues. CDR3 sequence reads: CASSESVDRTGELFF. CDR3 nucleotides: TGCGCCAGCAGTGAGTCGGTAGATAGAACCGGGGAGCTGTTTTTT.

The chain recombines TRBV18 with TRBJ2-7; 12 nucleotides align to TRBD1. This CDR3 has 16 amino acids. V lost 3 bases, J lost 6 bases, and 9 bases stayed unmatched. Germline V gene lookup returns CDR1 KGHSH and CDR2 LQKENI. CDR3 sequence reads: CASSPNQGTGGAEQYF. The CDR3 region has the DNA TGTGCCAGCTCACCTAATCAAGGGACAGGGGGCGCCGAGCAGTACTTC.

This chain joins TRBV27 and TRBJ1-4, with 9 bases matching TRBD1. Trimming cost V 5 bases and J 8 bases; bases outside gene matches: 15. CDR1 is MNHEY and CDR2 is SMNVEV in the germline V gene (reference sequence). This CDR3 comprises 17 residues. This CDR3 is CASSMKPGQGVREKLFF. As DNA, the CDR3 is TGTGCCAGCAGTATGAAACCGGGACAGGGCGTTCGAGAAAAACTGTTTTTT.

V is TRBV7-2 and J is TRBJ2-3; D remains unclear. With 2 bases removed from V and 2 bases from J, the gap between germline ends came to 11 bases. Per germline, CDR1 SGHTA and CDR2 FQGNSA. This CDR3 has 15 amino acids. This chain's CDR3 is CASSLKVHYTDTQYF. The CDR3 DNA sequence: TGTGCCAGCAGCTTAAAGGTCCATTACACAGATACGCAGTATTTT.